Described below is a single TCR beta chain sequence and its context. What antigen it recognizes has not been identified. No base-level quality is on record; no much larger clone is a single base apart. The data were taken from a study of shared clonotypes between healthy human individuals (dated by TCRdb to 2020 to 2022). About the study as a whole: A couple of women and a few men aged 18 to 49 years were included in the cohort. The study deeply sequenced blood TCR repertoires of roughly five healthy adults to estimate repertoire size and the extent of clonotype sharing between individuals. Per donor, leukapheresis produced somewhere between about 0.8 and 9.5 billion PBMCs. Per donor, three plates each were used for CD4 naive and CD4 memory, two for CD8 naive, and one for CD8 memory. Libraries were prepared and TCR repertoires were sequenced by different laboratories using diverse techniques, in order to increase sequencing depth and limit assay-specific biases. Study-level results and caveats: The genetic and exposure-history diversity represented was limited by the small number of donors. Rarefaction of sorted-subset datasets indicated incomplete sequencing despite the large sequencing depth. Sampling was limited to blood, and TCR repertoires in tissue likely differ from TCR repertoires in blood. Pairwise subsampling led to the expectation that sequencing depth would affect the degree of clonotype sharing among donors. Estimated clonotype richness was generally larger for naive than for memory subsets. Higher generation probabilities were observed for clonotypes shared by all four sorted-subset donors than for non-shared clonotypes. Across a few donors, approximately 5% of naive CD4, around 3.3% of naive CD8, under 2.5% of memory CD4, and about 0.44% of memory CD8 clonotypes were shared.

TCR CDR3 regions were amplified from genomic DNA by multiplex PCR using the deep immunoSEQ assay. Extracted genomic DNA from each cell subset was distributed evenly across all wells of several immunoSEQ 96-well plates, and each plate was treated as a replicate. For sorted subsets, 150 to 250 ng of genomic DNA, equivalent to about 30,000 T cell genomes, went into each replicate PCR. The purified libraries were quantified using a Qubit 3.0 fluorometer, sized with a Bioanalyzer 2100, and then quantified again using the KAPA Library Quantification kit. Every immunoSEQ 96-well plate was sequenced on a dedicated single-read 150-cycle Illumina NextSeq 550 flow cell. On the authors' methods: Because only junctional sequences without quality scores were contained in the immunoSEQ output, filtering matching that applied to full-length reads could not be performed. Sequences were annotated with PyIR, a Python wrapper for IgBLAST v1.9, and V/J genes and CDR3 were assigned using IMGT germline references. Reads were filtered out if the reads had weak V/J assignments (E-value above 1e-6), no CDR3, stop codons, out-of-frame junctions, or ambiguous translated residues. A V3J clonotype was defined by an identical inferred V gene, J gene, and CDR3 amino acid sequence. Percentage overlap between repertoires was calculated by dividing the number of shared unique clonotypes by the size of the smaller repertoire. Richness of each repertoire was evaluated using RTK rarefaction, the Chao1 estimator, and Recon v2.1 estimates of unobserved clonotypes. Generation probabilities were computed with OLGA for all TCRbeta clonotypes obtained by the gDNA method from several donors. Sourced from immuneACCESS, this table was stored by TCRdb with only in-frame sequences that have V and J called. A share of the clones is absent; for the studies checked, an unresolved V gene accounts for under half, and the remainder has no known explanation. The V and J calls and clone size come from that table; D and trimming were worked out from the DNA. Recorded for this sample are hundreds of thousands of clones; 95% to 97% of them occurred a single time. 0.05% to 0.07% of the sample belongs to the ten largest clones.

The donors were healthy, HIV-negative adults who had no recently reported acute infections or vaccinations. All donors were Caucasian adults living in Nashville, Tennessee, USA. CD4+ T cells were enriched by magnetic negative selection; naive cells were then positively selected on CD45RA, and the negative fraction formed the memory subset. Blood was obtained by leukapheresis, after which PBMCs were separated by Ficoll-Histopaque density gradient centrifugation and cryopreserved in liquid nitrogen vapor phase. Analytical flow cytometry was used to check the purity and quantity of every magnetically sorted T cell population. Each sorted fraction had its genomic DNA isolated and then quantified by UV absorbance on a Nanodrop 2000c. The CDR3 sequence holds 12 residues, the cysteine and phenylalanine included. The read is trimmed to its CDR3 DNA, 36 bases read in frame from base 1. The germline ends are 14 bases apart after V is trimmed by 7 bases and J by 4 bases. For CDR1 and CDR2, the germline V gene lists SQVTM and ANQGSEA.

The source material was naive CD4+ T cells sorted from blood. Sample cell subset or site, as interpreted from the label and publication: CD45RA+ positively selected. The receptor was derived from a woman aged 25 to 39 in good health. Rearrangement joined TRBV29-1 to TRBJ2-7; no D gene call is confident. The DNA sequence is TGCAGCGCAACATCTGACACTTACGAGCAGTACTTC. It translates to CSATSDTYEQYF.